A single T cell receptor beta chain is shown here with its context. Its antigen specificity is not known. No base quality values were provided; no much bigger clone lies one nucleotide off. The sample comes from a study of blood T cell repertoires in COVID-19 (TCRdb year 2020). Regarding the study in general: The collaborator samples originated in the United States, Italy and Spain and spanned the acute and convalescent phases of COVID-19. The prospective study material was composed of cDNA or gDNA derived from T cells, B-cell-depleted T cells, or PBMCs. Deeply sampled blood TCRbeta repertoires from subjects exposed to, actively infected with, or recovered from COVID-19 were included in the dataset. A freely available public database, intended as a resource for researchers studying the immune response to SARS-CoV-2, is where the repertoires were released. Samples were obtained from the ongoing ImmuneRACE study (first 160 participants) and from some 1,200 subjects provided by 6 global collaborators. A de-identified subject ID, COVID-19 status, age in years and sex were almost always included in the sample metadata. Where available, HLA class I and class II types were obtained from metadata supplied by the sample provider rather than from assay-based typing.

The germline ends are 20 bases apart after V is trimmed by 3 bases and J by 4 bases. Sequences SGHKS (CDR1) and YYEKEE (CDR2) are obtained from the germline V gene (reference sequence). The CDR3 starts with the cysteine, ends with the phenylalanine, and has 16 residues. Here the CDR3 DNA is all that survives: 48 bases in frame from base 1. General findings and caveats noted by the study authors: The amount of clinical and demographic metadata varied by source and participant and was provided uncurated.

The immunoSEQ Assay, a bias-controlled multiplex PCR, was used to amplify TCRbeta CDR3 regions from genomic DNA. The authors processed their data as follows. Within the assay, amplification of reference gene primers was used to estimate how many nucleated cells each sample contained. To quantify the absolute abundance of each unique TCRbeta CDR3 rearrangement, sequence reads were collapsed and filtered. For each sample, productive Simpson clonality was calculated by taking the square root of Simpson's diversity index across productive rearrangements. Entries here come from immuneACCESS through TCRdb and include only in-frame sequences with V and J called. Some clones fail to appear in such tables; in the studies checked, an unresolved V gene covers under half of the shortfall, and the cause of the remainder is unknown. For V, J and clone size, that table is used; D and trimming come from the DNA. A total of tens of thousands of clones appear in this sample, more than 90% of them only once. The leading ten clones occupy around 13% of the sample.

The collaborating institutions used their own protocols to collect whole blood in K2EDTA tubes. For TCRbeta analysis, collaborators shipped samples in one of three forms: frozen whole blood, isolated PBMCs, or DNA extracted from either of those sample types. Sequencing input: peripheral blood. Rearrangement joined TRBV5-5 to TRBJ2-7; TRBD1 could be the D gene, as 6 bases match. The receptor was isolated from a human donor with active COVID-19. The donor label of this sample is uncertain. The nucleotide sequence reads as follows: TGTGCCAGCAGCTCCAACCCGCCAGGGGCGACTTACGAGCAGTACTTC. Protein translation: CASSSNPPGATYEQYF. The CDR3 plus the reference TRBV5-5 and TRBJ2-7 genes for the other parts give the full variable domain: DAGVTQSPTHLIKTRGQQVTLRCSPISGHKSVSWYQQVLGQGPQFIFQYYEKEERGRGNFPDRFSARQFPNYSSELNVNALLLGDSALYLCASSSNPPGATYEQYFGPGTRLTVT.